This T cell receptor beta chain was obtained from a study of graft-versus-host responses after intestinal transplantation. Across the study: Transplants were multivisceral, liver-intestinal, or isolated intestinal. The whole recipient group had anti-thymocyte globulin induction followed by tacrolimus and steroids for around 3 years.

Trimming stripped 2 bases from V and 0 bases from J, with 9 bases between. CDR1 is LGHNA, CDR2 YSLEER, per germline. This CDR3 contains 15 residues. Using immunoSEQ multiplex PCR, the repertoire was profiled, and TCRdb retains in-frame clones only, with some absent. This sample has some 22,000 clones, with approximately 40% found just once. Stimulators, around 200,000 irradiated and violet-dye-labeled cells, were plated with around 200,000 CFSE-labeled responder cells. Overall study findings and caveats: Recipient marrow showed GvH clones, some seen first in ileum or blood. Association was observed between peak circulating GvH clone levels and early post-transplant HvG declines.

The starting material was alloreactive CD8+ T cells from a mixed lymphocyte reaction culture, obtained before intestinal transplant. Subset of the sample: CFSE-low proliferating T cells sorted from roughly six-day pre-transplant mixed lymphocyte reaction (GvH or HvG direction). The receptor's source is a human patient who received an intestinal transplant. The chain links TRBV4-3 to TRBJ2-3; D perhaps matches TRBD2 (6 bases). For the CDR3, the DNA is TGCGCCAGCAGCCAACTAGCGCATAGCACAGATACGCAGTATTTT. This translates into CASSQLAHSTDTQYF.